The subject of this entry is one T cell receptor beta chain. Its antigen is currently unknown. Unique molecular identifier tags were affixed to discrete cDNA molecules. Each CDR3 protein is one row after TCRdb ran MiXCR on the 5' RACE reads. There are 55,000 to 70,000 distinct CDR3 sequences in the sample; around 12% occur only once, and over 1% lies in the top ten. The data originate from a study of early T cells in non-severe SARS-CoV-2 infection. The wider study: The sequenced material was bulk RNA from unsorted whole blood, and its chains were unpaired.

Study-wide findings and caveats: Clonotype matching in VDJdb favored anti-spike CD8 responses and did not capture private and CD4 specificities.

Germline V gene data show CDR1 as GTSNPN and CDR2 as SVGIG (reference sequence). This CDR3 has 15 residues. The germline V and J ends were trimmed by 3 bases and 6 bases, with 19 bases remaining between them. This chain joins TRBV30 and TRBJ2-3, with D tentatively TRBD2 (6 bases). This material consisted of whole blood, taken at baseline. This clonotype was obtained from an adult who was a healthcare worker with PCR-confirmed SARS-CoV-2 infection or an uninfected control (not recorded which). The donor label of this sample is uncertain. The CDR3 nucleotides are TGTGCCTGGAGCGCCCCGGCGGGGACCTTGGATACGCAGTATTTT. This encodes CAWSAPAGTLDTQYF.